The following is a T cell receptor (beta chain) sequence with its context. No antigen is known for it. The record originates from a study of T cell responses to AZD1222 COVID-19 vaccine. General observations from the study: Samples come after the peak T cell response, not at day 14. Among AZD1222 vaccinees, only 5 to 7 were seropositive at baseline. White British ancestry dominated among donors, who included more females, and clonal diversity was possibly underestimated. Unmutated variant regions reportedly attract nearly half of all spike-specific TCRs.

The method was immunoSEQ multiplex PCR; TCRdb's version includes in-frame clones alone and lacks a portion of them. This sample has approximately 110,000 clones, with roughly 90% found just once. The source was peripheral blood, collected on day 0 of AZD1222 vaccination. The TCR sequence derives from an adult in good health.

CDR3 coding DNA: TGTGCCAGCAGCCGTTACTCATCGACCATAGCCTACGAGCAGTACTTC. Its protein is CASSRYSSTIAYEQYF. The V gene is TRBV11-2, the J gene TRBJ2-7; the D is unclear. Trimming removed 5 bases from V and 2 bases from J, with 19 bases in between. CDR3 length: 16 amino acids. Per the germline V gene, CDR1 is SGHAT and CDR2 is FQNNGV. The full variable domain, rest sourced from reference TRBV11-2 and TRBJ2-7, is EAGVAQSPRYKIIEKRQSVAFWCNPISGHATLYWYQQILGQGPKLLIQFQNNGVVDDSQLPKDRFSAERLKGVDSTLKIQPAKLEDSAVYLCASSRYSSTIAYEQYFGPGTRLTVT.